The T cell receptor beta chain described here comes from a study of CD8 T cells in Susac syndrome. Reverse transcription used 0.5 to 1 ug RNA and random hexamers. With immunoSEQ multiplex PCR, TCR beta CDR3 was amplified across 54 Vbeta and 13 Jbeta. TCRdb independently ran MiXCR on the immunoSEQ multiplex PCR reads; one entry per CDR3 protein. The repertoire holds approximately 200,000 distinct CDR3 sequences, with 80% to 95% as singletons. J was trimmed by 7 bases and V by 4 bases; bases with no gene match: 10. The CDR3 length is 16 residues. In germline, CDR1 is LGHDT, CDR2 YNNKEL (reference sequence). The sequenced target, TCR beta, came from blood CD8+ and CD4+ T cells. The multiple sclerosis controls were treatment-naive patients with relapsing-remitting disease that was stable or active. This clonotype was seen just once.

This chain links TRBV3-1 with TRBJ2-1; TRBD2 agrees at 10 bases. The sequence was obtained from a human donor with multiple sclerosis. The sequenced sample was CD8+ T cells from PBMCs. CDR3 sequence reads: CASSPLAGAVGNEQFF. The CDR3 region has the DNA TGTGCCAGCAGCCCGCTAGCGGGGGCGGTGGGTAATGAGCAGTTCTTC.